Following are 8 T cell receptor beta chains from one sample sequenced in a study of technical replicates of blood from several donors. Some clones are missing from TCRdb's copy, which holds only in-frame ones; the method was immunoSEQ multiplex PCR. The table includes tens of thousands of clones, approximately 97% detected once. Sequencing was done on a sample of T cells isolated from PBMCs. The receptors stem from a human donor in good health.

This clone has only one observation. The V and J genes are TRBV9 and TRBJ2-7, with 13 bases matching TRBD2. Germline loops: CDR1 SGDLS, CDR2 YYNGEE. The CDR3 covers 14 residues. The V segment lost 4 bases and the J segment 6 bases; nucleotides outside the gene matches: 4. For the CDR3, the DNA is TGTGCCAGCAGCCCGGGACTAGCGGGGCTCGAGCAGTACTTC. Its translation: CASSPGLAGLEQYF.

The chain links TRBV27 to TRBJ2-3, with 13 nucleotides matching TRBD2. Germline values: CDR1 MNHEY, CDR2 SMNVEV (reference sequence). J lost 7 bases, V lost 2 bases, and 6 bases had no gene match. The CDR3 runs 16 residues. The CDR3 sequence: CASSLETSGRINTQYF. In DNA, the CDR3 is TGTGCCAGCAGTTTAGAGACTAGCGGGAGGATCAATACGCAGTATTTT.

The V and J genes are TRBV9 and TRBJ1-3; weak D call: TRBD1 (6 bases). The CDR3 spans 16 residues. In germline, CDR1 is SGDLS, CDR2 YYNGEE. Trimming pared 6 bases from V and 0 bases from J, leaving 16 bases between. CDR3 sequence reads: CASTQVGTNSGNTIYF. The CDR3, as DNA: TGTGCCAGCACCCAGGTCGGGACAAACTCTGGAAACACCATATATTTT.

The chain links TRBV9 to TRBJ2-2; D not certain. V was cut by 6 bases and J by 3 bases, with 15 bases left in between. CDR3 size: 15 residues. Germline loops: CDR1 SGDLS, CDR2 YYNGEE. In DNA form, the CDR3 reads TGTGCCAGCACATGGTCAGCGTTAGACACCGGGGAGCTGTTTTTT. It specifies CASTWSALDTGELFF. The whole variable domain, filled in from reference TRBV9 and TRBJ2-2, reads DSGVTQTPKHLITATGQRVTLRCSPRSGDLSVYWYQQSLDQGLQFLIQYYNGEERAKGNILERFSAQQFPDLHSELNLSSLELGDSALYFCASTWSALDTGELFFGEGSRLTVL.

This chain uses TRBV29-1 with TRBJ2-1, with TRBD2 identical over 8 bases. The CDR3 has 16 amino acids. CDR1 SQVTM and CDR2 ANQGSEA come from the germline V gene. V dropped 3 bases and J dropped 2; count of bases not matched to a gene: 9. The DNA of the CDR3 is TGCAGCGTTGACGACCCGGGACTAGTAGCCTACAATGAGCAGTTCTTC. Its protein is CSVDDPGLVAYNEQFF.

V usage is TRBV7-2 and J usage is TRBJ2-3, with 10 bases fitting TRBD2. The junction had 11 bases not matched to a gene; V was cut back by 4 bases and J by 7 bases. This CDR3 spans 16 amino acids. The germline V gene has CDR1 SGHTA and CDR2 FQGNSA. CDR3 amino acids: CASSSYGLAEGNTQYF. CDR3 sequence (DNA): TGTGCCAGCAGCTCCTATGGACTAGCGGAGGGGAATACGCAGTATTTT.

This clone showed up just once. This chain uses TRBV7-3 with TRBJ2-5; possibly TRBD2 for D (5 bases). Per germline, CDR1 SGHTA and CDR2 FQGTGA. This CDR3 region has 14 residues. V lost 1 base and J lost 5, with 11 bases in between. The DNA for the CDR3 is TGTGCCAGCAGCTTAAGAGCCTCGGGGGAGACCCAGTACTTC. This codes for CASSLRASGETQYF.

The chain carries TRBV7-9 and TRBJ2-7; 7 nucleotides match TRBD1. V dropped 5 bases and J dropped 3; count of bases not matched to a gene: 7. Per the germline V gene, CDR1 is SEHNR and CDR2 is FQNEAQ (reference sequence). The CDR3 consists of 14 residues. The CDR3 reads CASSAWDRVYEQYF. The CDR3, as DNA: TGTGCCAGCAGCGCCTGGGACAGAGTCTACGAGCAGTACTTC.